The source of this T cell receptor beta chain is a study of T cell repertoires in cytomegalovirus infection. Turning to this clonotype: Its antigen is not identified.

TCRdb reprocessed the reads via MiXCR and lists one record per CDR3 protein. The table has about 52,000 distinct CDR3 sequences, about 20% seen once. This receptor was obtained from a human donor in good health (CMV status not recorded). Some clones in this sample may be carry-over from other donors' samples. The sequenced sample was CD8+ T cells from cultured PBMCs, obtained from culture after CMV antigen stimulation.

Here the CDR3 DNA reads TGTGCCAGCAGCCCGGGACAGGGTGGTTCACCCCTCCACTTT. Translating it yields CASSPGQGGSPLHF. The V call is TRBV7-3, the J call TRBJ1-6, with TRBD1 matching 9 bases. The CDR3 contains 14 residues. The germline CDR1 and CDR2 sequences are SGHTA and FQGTGA. The V and J ends lost 5 bases and 9 bases, in that order; junction bases with no gene match: 5.